This TCR beta chain comes out of a study of blood T cell repertoires in COVID-19. Per germline, CDR1 KGHSH and CDR2 LQKENI. The CDR3 has 17 residues. Deletions cut 3 bases from V and 5 bases from J, with 22 bases between. Sequencing was performed with immunoSEQ multiplex PCR; in TCRdb, only in-frame clones are kept and a portion is missing. This sample has 140,000 to 150,000 clones, with about four fifths found just once. The chain combines TRBV18 with TRBJ2-5, with D tentatively TRBD1 (5 bases). The specimen sequenced was peripheral blood. This sequence originates from a human donor in a cohort sampled during active COVID-19. CDR3 loop: CASSPSTLQGIRETQYF. The CDR3 DNA reads as TGTGCCAGCTCACCTTCTACATTGCAGGGAATACGGGAGACCCAGTACTTC.